Listed below are T cell receptor beta chains from one sample, sequenced in a study of T cell responses to AZD1222 COVID-19 vaccine. Repertoires were generated with immunoSEQ multiplex PCR, while TCRdb's copy carries only in-frame clones and drops some. The data hold around 130,000 clones, with 75% to 95% observed a single time. The sample consisted of peripheral blood, taken 28 days after the second AZD1222 dose. The receptors stem from an adult who received the AZD1222 COVID-19 vaccine. Both conserved end residues are trimmed from each CDR3. A D gene is named only where the DNA matches it firmly. A row's size may be missing; if present it is once, few, many or a size class.

D gene: NA
V gene: TRBV18
clone size: NA
CDR3 protein: ASSPPPTAPGRQF

D gene: TRBD1
V gene: TRBV12-3/TRBV12-4
clone size: NA
CDR3 protein: ASSPQGAPQY

D gene: NA
V gene: TRBV5-1
clone size: NA
CDR3 protein: ASSLDVAPGALYGYT

D gene: NA
V gene: TRBV30
clone size: once
CDR3 protein: ACTSLGNTEAF

D gene: NA
V gene: TRBV4-1
clone size: NA
CDR3 protein: ASSQEIGGILRKLYT

D gene: NA
V gene: TRBV4-1
clone size: NA
CDR3 protein: ASSQGSGGDNYGYT

D gene: NA
V gene: TRBV6-5
clone size: NA
CDR3 protein: ASSRTVNTEAF

D gene: NA
V gene: TRBV10-3
clone size: few
CDR3 protein: AISESGGLNQPQH

D gene: TRBD2
V gene: TRBV18
clone size: once
CDR3 protein: ASSPPGLAGGASYEQY

D gene: NA
V gene: TRBV30
clone size: NA
CDR3 protein: AWSVRQGNYGYT

D gene: NA
V gene: TRBV18
clone size: NA
CDR3 protein: ASSPEGVGNQPQH

D gene: NA
V gene: TRBV6-5
clone size: once
CDR3 protein: ASSSRDGERAF

D gene: TRBD1
V gene: TRBV6-5
clone size: NA
CDR3 protein: ASRRQGSDTEAF

D gene: NA
V gene: TRBV12-3/TRBV12-4
clone size: NA
CDR3 protein: ASSQLEYNEQF

D gene: TRBD1
V gene: TRBV5-1
clone size: NA
CDR3 protein: ASSWNQGDEQY

D gene: NA
V gene: TRBV14
clone size: once
CDR3 protein: ASSQDPGDGYT

D gene: NA
V gene: TRBV27
clone size: few
CDR3 protein: ASSLSGPRGETQY

D gene: TRBD1
V gene: TRBV3-1/TRBV3-2
clone size: NA
CDR3 protein: ASSQTGGSYNSPLH

D gene: NA
V gene: TRBV6-5
clone size: NA
CDR3 protein: ATHTGSGELF

D gene: NA
V gene: TRBV11-1
clone size: NA
CDR3 protein: ASSLGVSGFTDTQY

D gene: TRBD2
V gene: TRBV5-4
clone size: NA
CDR3 protein: ASSLVSSGDEQF

D gene: TRBD1
V gene: TRBV28
clone size: NA
CDR3 protein: ASSPWTGRNYGYT

D gene: NA
V gene: TRBV30
clone size: NA
CDR3 protein: AWSVSGANEKLF

D gene: TRBD2
V gene: TRBV18
clone size: NA
CDR3 protein: ASSLIAGESGVEQF

D gene: TRBD2
V gene: TRBV6-4
clone size: NA
CDR3 protein: ASSGTSFLGEQF

D gene: NA
V gene: TRBV9
clone size: once
CDR3 protein: ASSPDGTPETGELF

D gene: TRBD2
V gene: TRBV11-3
clone size: NA
CDR3 protein: ASSSRGTSGKDTQY

D gene: NA
V gene: TRBV16
clone size: NA
CDR3 protein: ASSQGPVGVNQPQH

D gene: TRBD1
V gene: TRBV10-3
clone size: NA
CDR3 protein: ATLGLTGTGTRETQY

D gene: NA
V gene: TRBV19
clone size: NA
CDR3 protein: ASSMNTGTTGELF

D gene: TRBD1
V gene: TRBV9
clone size: NA
CDR3 protein: ASSHGQGGTEAF

D gene: TRBD1
V gene: TRBV6-1
clone size: NA
CDR3 protein: ASSEGQGRNYGYT

D gene: TRBD1
V gene: TRBV27
clone size: NA
CDR3 protein: ASSPTGGLGNSPLH

D gene: NA
V gene: TRBV3-1/TRBV3-2
clone size: NA
CDR3 protein: ASSQGGRGRNTEAF

D gene: NA
V gene: TRBV18
clone size: NA
CDR3 protein: ASSPPILGRINSPLH

D gene: NA
V gene: TRBV28
clone size: NA
CDR3 protein: ASSLEDSLNQPQH

D gene: NA
V gene: TRBV6-6
clone size: NA
CDR3 protein: ASSYSETAYQPQH

D gene: NA
V gene: TRBV28
clone size: NA
CDR3 protein: ASSLDRAGNTIY

D gene: NA
V gene: TRBV11-3
clone size: NA
CDR3 protein: ASSLAGAPSYNEQF

D gene: NA
V gene: TRBV6-1
clone size: NA
CDR3 protein: ASSEVGVGGELF

D gene: TRBD1
V gene: TRBV30
clone size: NA
CDR3 protein: ALAIKGGWTEAF

D gene: NA
V gene: TRBV19
clone size: once
CDR3 protein: ASSVRTATYGYT

D gene: NA
V gene: TRBV30
clone size: NA
CDR3 protein: AWSVAVTGGYT

D gene: NA
V gene: TRBV6-1
clone size: NA
CDR3 protein: ASSTGTSKGNEQF

D gene: NA
V gene: TRBV14
clone size: NA
CDR3 protein: ASSRASEETQY

D gene: TRBD2
V gene: TRBV11-3
clone size: NA
CDR3 protein: ASSLGGSGGSAYNEQF

D gene: NA
V gene: TRBV19
clone size: NA
CDR3 protein: ASNGEGGSYNSPLH

D gene: NA
V gene: TRBV28
clone size: NA
CDR3 protein: ASPSQNEQF

D gene: TRBD1
V gene: TRBV30
clone size: NA
CDR3 protein: AWSRGLGQGYGYT

D gene: NA
V gene: TRBV9
clone size: NA
CDR3 protein: ASSVGAETAPWGYT

D gene: NA
V gene: TRBV3-1/TRBV3-2
clone size: NA
CDR3 protein: ASSQDVGTEAF

D gene: NA
V gene: TRBV18
clone size: NA
CDR3 protein: ASSPPRRTEAF

D gene: NA
V gene: TRBV6-5
clone size: NA
CDR3 protein: ASSFTTGLIYGYT

D gene: NA
V gene: TRBV3-1/TRBV3-2
clone size: NA
CDR3 protein: ASRRTENYNEQF